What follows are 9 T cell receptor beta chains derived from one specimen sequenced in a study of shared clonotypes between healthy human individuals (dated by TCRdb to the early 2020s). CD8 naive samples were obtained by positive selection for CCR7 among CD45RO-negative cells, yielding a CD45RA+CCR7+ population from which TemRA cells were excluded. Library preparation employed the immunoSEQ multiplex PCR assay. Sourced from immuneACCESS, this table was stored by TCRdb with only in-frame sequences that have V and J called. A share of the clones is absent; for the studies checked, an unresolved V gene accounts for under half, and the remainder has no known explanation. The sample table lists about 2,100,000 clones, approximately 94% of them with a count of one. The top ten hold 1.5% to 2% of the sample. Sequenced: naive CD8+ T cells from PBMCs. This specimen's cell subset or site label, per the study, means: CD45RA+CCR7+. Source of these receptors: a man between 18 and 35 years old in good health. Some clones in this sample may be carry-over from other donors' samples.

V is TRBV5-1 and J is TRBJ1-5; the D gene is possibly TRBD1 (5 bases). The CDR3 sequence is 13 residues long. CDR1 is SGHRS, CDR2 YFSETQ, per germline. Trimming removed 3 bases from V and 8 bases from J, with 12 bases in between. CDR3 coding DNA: TGCGCCAGCAGCTGGGACCCTTGGGAGCCCCAGCATTTT. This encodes CASSWDPWEPQHF.

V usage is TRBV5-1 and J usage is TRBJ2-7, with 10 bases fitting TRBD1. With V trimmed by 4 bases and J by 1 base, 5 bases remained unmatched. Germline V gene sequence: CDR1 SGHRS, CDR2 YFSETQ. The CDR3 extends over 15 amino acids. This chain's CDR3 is CASSHDRGLSYEQYF. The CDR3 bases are TGCGCCAGCAGCCACGACAGGGGGCTGTCCTACGAGCAGTACTTC.

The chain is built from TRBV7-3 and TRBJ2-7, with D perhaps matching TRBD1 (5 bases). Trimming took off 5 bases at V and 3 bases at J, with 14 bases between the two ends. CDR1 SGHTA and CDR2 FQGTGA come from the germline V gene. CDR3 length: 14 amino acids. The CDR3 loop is CASSPTGVLYEQYF. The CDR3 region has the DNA TGTGCCAGCAGCCCCACAGGTGTACTCTACGAGCAGTACTTC.

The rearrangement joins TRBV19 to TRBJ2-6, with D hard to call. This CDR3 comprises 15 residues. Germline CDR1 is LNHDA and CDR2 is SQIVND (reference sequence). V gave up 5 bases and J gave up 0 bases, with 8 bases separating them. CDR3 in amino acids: CASSLGYSGANVLTF. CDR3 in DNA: TGTGCCAGTAGTTTAGGCTACTCTGGGGCCAACGTCCTGACTTTC.

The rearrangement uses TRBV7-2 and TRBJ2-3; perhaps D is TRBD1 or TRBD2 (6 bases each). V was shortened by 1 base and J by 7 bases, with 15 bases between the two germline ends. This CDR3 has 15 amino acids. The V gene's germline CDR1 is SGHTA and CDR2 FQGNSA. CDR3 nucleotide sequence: TGTGCCAGCAGCTTAGGCAGGGGAGGCGGGTATACGCAGTATTTT. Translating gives CASSLGRGGGYTQYF.

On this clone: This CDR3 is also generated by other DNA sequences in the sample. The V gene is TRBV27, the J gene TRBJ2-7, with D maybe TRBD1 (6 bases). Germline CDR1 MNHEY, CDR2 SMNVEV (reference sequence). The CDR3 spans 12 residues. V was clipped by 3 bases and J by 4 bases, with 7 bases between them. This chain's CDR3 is CASSFRGYEQYF. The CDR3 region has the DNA TGTGCCAGCAGTTTCAGGGGATACGAGCAGTACTTC.

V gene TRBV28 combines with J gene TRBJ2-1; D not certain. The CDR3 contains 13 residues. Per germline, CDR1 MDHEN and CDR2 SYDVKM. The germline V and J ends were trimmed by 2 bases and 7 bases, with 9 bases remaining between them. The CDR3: CASSLIRVNEQFF. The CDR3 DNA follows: TGTGCCAGCAGTTTAATAAGGGTGAATGAGCAGTTCTTC.

DNA of the CDR3: TGTGCCAGCAGCGTAGCTCCTGTAACAGATACGCAGTATTTT. Protein sequence: CASSVAPVTDTQYF. The genes are TRBV9 and TRBJ2-3; the D is unclear. This CDR3 has 14 amino acids. Deletions cut 0 bases from V and 3 bases from J, with 8 bases between. Germline CDR1 and CDR2: SGDLS and YYNGEE.

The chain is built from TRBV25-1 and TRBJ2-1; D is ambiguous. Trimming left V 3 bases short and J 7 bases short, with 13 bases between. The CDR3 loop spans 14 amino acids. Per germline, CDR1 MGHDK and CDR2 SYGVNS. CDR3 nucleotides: TGTGCCAGCAGTGATTCGGCGAACCTGAATGAGCAGTTCTTC. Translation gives CASSDSANLNEQFF.